This is a list of T cell receptor beta chains from one sample in a study of T cells in Graves' hyperthyroidism and ophthalmopathy. Each CDR3 protein gets one entry after TCRdb re-called the multiplex PCR reads with MiXCR. The table includes some 510,000 distinct CDR3 sequences, 20% to 25% detected once. The sequencing sample was made of blood. These receptors all come from a man in his late teens or twenties with Graves' hyperthyroidism. Both conserved end residues are part of each CDR3. Fields, in order: V gene, D gene, CDR3 protein. D genes are given only for firm matches.

V gene: TRBV28
D gene: .
CDR3 protein: CASLEGGDQPQHF

V gene: TRBV30
D gene: .
CDR3 protein: CAWSSIAGGANVLTF

V gene: TRBV11-3
D gene: .
CDR3 protein: CASSLTRDENIQYF

V gene: TRBV9
D gene: TRBD2
CDR3 protein: CASSVLAGGLYEQYF

V gene: TRBV9
D gene: .
CDR3 protein: CASSVETGGAYEQYF

V gene: TRBV6-5
D gene: .
CDR3 protein: CASCFALNTGELFF

V gene: TRBV4-2
D gene: TRBD1
CDR3 protein: CASSGQGSGTEAFF

V gene: TRBV12-3/TRBV12-4
D gene: TRBD2
CDR3 protein: CASSPGTSAQETQYF

V gene: TRBV7-9
D gene: TRBD1
CDR3 protein: CASSLMQGVLETQYF

V gene: TRBV14
D gene: .
CDR3 protein: CASSPFWNSYEQYF

V gene: TRBV6-2/TRBV6-3
D gene: .
CDR3 protein: CASSYSNGPYEQYF

V gene: TRBV7-4
D gene: .
CDR3 protein: CASSLVPREMEQYF

V gene: TRBV9
D gene: TRBD2
CDR3 protein: CASSISGTSGLGIQYF

V gene: TRBV11-2
D gene: .
CDR3 protein: CASSEVSMNQPQHF

V gene: TRBV20-1
D gene: .
CDR3 protein: CSARDIRAVGNQPQHF

V gene: TRBV7-6
D gene: .
CDR3 protein: CASSWDGSGELFF

V gene: TRBV20-1
D gene: TRBD2
CDR3 protein: CSARSGGAGTGELFF

V gene: TRBV19
D gene: TRBD1
CDR3 protein: CASTRQGGGYGYTF

V gene: TRBV30
D gene: .
CDR3 protein: CAWSADREGKRRELFF

V gene: TRBV6-1
D gene: .
CDR3 protein: CASGHANTEAFF

V gene: TRBV7-3
D gene: .
CDR3 protein: CASSVLASHEQYF

V gene: TRBV7-8
D gene: TRBD2
CDR3 protein: CASSLGRLAPRETQYF

V gene: TRBV19
D gene: .
CDR3 protein: CASSTRTYGYTF

V gene: TRBV12-3/TRBV12-4
D gene: .
CDR3 protein: CASSSREGFNQPQHF

V gene: TRBV2
D gene: .
CDR3 protein: CASSQTIRGVQVNQPQHF

V gene: TRBV12-3/TRBV12-4
D gene: TRBD1
CDR3 protein: CASRPQGNIQYF

V gene: TRBV12-5
D gene: .
CDR3 protein: CASAPGENYGYTF

V gene: TRBV9
D gene: TRBD1
CDR3 protein: CASGRDSPYGYTF

V gene: TRBV5-4
D gene: .
CDR3 protein: CASSPEGGPAYEQYF

V gene: TRBV29-1
D gene: .
CDR3 protein: CSVFRGGSWLGEQYF

V gene: TRBV10-3
D gene: TRBD2
CDR3 protein: CAISLGGLAGYEQYF

V gene: TRBV4-1
D gene: .
CDR3 protein: CASSRRGDGGYTF

V gene: TRBV30
D gene: .
CDR3 protein: CAWSVGPDYEQYF

V gene: TRBV7-8
D gene: TRBD1
CDR3 protein: CASNRGHQETQYF

V gene: TRBV24-1
D gene: .
CDR3 protein: CATSDPRGITGELFF

V gene: TRBV29-1
D gene: .
CDR3 protein: CSVGDNDGYTF

V gene: TRBV15
D gene: .
CDR3 protein: CATSRDLTGRGYEQYF

V gene: TRBV4-1
D gene: .
CDR3 protein: CATRPTLTDTQYF

V gene: TRBV3-1
D gene: TRBD2
CDR3 protein: CASSQSTSGGVETQYF

V gene: TRBV15
D gene: .
CDR3 protein: CATGDEDTQYF